This T cell receptor beta chain was obtained from a study of Ad26.COV2.S vaccination and SARS-CoV-2 variants. The wider study: Recipients of Ad26.COV2.S got it intramuscularly, once or twice 56 days apart. Study-wide results and caveats: People given the vaccine had a wider spike-specific TCR breadth than placebo recipients did. Placebo and vaccine recipients had non-spike TCR breadth that was similar.

J lost 8 bases, V lost 2 bases, and 4 bases had no gene match. There are 13 residues in the CDR3. The V gene's germline CDR1 is MDHEN and CDR2 SYDVKM. Details on this clone: Its antigen remains unidentified.

The data were produced by immunoSEQ multiplex PCR, yet TCRdb's version contains in-frame clones alone and is incomplete. This table holds more than 400,000 clones, around 90% found once. Noted treatment: about 20 received Ad26.COV2.S at low or high dose, single or two shots; roughly five received placebo; per-sample allocation not given. Sampling was done on day 63 after the first vaccine or placebo injection. The sequencing used peripheral blood, collected in a trial of Ad26.COV2.S vaccine versus placebo. The chain combines TRBV28 with TRBJ2-7; 9 nucleotides align to TRBD1. This TCR was recovered from a person between 18 and 59 years old who received the Ad26.COV2.S COVID-19 vaccine or a placebo. The CDR3 protein is CASSLGTGYQQYF. CDR3 in DNA: TGTGCCAGCAGTTTAGGGACAGGGTATCAGCAGTACTTC.